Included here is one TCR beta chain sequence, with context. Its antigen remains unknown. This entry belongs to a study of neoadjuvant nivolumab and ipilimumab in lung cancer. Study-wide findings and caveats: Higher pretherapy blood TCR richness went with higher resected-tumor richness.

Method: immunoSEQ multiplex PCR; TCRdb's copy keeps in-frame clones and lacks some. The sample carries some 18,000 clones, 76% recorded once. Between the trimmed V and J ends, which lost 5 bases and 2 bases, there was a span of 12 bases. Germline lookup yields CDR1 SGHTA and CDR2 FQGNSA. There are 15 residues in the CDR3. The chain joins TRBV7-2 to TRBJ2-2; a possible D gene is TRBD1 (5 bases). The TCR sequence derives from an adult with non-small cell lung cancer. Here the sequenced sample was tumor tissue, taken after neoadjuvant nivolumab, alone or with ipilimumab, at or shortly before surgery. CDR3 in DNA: TGTGCCAGCAGCCACCAGGGCGCAAACACCGGGGAGCTGTTTTTT. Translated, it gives CASSHQGANTGELFF.